This T cell receptor beta chain came from a study of blood T cell repertoires in COVID-19. Whole-study context: The origin of the acute and convalescent COVID-19 samples was the United States, Italy and Spain.

Under the authors' procedure: Amplification from reference gene primers served as the basis for estimated nucleated cell counts. Sequenced by immunoSEQ multiplex PCR; TCRdb stores in-frame clones only, minus some. D and trimming come from the DNA, and the V and J calls and clone size come from that table. The sample includes some 73,000 clones, less than 85% of them seen just once. V was clipped by 4 bases and J by 7 bases; unmatched bases: 4. The CDR3 is 13 amino acids. The germline V gene has CDR1 SGHRS and CDR2 YFSETQ. Sample: peripheral blood. The TCR originated in a man in his 60s with acute or convalescent COVID-19. The chain uses TRBV5-1 and TRBJ2-1, with 8 bases identical to TRBD1. The CDR3 DNA sequence: TGCGCCAGCAGCCCCTGGACAGGGAATGAGCAGTTCTTC. Translating gives CASSPWTGNEQFF.